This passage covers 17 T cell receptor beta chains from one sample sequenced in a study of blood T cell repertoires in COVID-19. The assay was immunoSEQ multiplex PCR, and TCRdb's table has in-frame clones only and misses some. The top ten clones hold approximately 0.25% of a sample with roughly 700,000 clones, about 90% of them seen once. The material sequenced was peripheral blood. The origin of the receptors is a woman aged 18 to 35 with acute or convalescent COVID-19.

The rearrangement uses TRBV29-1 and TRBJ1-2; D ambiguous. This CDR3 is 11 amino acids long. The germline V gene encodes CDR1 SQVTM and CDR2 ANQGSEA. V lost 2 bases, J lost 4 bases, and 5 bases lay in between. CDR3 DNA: TGCAGCGTTGAAACAGTCTATGGCTACACCTTC. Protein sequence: CSVETVYGYTF.

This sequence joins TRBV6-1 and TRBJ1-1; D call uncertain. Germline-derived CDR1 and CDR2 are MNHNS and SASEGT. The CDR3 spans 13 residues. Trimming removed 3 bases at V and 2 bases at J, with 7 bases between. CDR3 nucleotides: TGTGCCAGCAGTGACGATAGTAACACTGAAGCTTTCTTT. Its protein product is CASSDDSNTEAFF.

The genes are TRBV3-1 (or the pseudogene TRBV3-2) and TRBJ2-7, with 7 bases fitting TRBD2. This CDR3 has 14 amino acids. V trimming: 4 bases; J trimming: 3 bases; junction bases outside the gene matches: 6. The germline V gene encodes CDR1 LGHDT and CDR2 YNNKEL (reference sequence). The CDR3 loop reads CASSLGLGDYEQYF. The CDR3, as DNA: TGTGCCAGCAGCCTTGGACTAGGCGACTACGAGCAGTACTTC.

CDR3 sequence reads: CASSYRTGASAGYTF. The CDR3 nucleotides are TGTGCCAGCAGTTACAGGACAGGGGCGAGTGCGGGCTACACCTTC. The chain joins TRBV6-5 to TRBJ1-2; 9 nucleotides line up with TRBD1. The length of the CDR3 is 15 residues. Germline V lookup: CDR1 MNHEY, CDR2 SVGAGI. J lost 8 bases, V lost 2 bases, and 9 bases had no gene match.

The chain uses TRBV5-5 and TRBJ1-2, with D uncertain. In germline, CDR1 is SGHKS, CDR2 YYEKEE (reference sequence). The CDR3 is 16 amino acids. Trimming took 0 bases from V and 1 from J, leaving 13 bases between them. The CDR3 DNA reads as TGTGCCAGCAGCTTGGCCGTGTACAGCCTTAACTATGGCTACACCTTC. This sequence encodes CASSLAVYSLNYGYTF.

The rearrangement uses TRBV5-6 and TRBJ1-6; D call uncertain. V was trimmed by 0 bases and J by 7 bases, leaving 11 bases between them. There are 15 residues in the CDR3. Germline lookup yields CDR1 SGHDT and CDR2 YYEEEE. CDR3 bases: TGTGCCAGCAGCTTGGGCAGTCCCCACAATTCACCCCTCCACTTT. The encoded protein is CASSLGSPHNSPLHF.

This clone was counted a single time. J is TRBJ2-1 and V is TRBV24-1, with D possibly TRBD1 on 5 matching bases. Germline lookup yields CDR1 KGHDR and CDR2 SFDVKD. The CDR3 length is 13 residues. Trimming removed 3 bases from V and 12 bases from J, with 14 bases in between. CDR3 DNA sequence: TGTGCCACCAGTGATCGCCAGGGATCGGGGCAGTTCTTC. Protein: CATSDRQGSGQFF.

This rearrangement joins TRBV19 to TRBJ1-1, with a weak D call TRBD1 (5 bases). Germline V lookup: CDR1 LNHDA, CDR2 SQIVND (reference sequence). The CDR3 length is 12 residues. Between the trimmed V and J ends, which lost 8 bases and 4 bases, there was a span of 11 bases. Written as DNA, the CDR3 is TGTGCCAGTGCCGCGGGGGGCACTGAAGCTTTCTTT. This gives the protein CASAAGGTEAFF.

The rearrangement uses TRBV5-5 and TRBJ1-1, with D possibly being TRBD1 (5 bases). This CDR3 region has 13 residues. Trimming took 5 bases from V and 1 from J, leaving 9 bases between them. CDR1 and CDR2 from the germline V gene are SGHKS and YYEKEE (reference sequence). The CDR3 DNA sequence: TGTGCCAGCAGGCCGACAGCGAACACTGAAGCTTTCTTT. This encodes CASRPTANTEAFF.

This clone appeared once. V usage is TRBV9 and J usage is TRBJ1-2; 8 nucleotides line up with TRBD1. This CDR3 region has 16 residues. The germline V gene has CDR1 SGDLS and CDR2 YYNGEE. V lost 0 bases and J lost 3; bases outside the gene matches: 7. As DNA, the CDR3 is TGTGCCAGCAGCGTAGACCCCAGGGGGCTGGACTATGGCTACACCTTC. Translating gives CASSVDPRGLDYGYTF.

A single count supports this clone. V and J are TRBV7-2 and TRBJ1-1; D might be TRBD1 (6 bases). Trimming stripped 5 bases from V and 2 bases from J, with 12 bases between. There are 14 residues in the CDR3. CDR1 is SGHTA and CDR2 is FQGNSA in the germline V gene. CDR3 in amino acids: CASSPQGINTEAFF. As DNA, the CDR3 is TGTGCCAGCAGCCCCCAGGGGATAAACACTGAAGCTTTCTTT. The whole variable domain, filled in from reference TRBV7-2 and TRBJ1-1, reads GAGVSQSPSNKVTEKGKDVELRCDPISGHTALYWYRQSLGQGLEFLIYFQGNSAPDKSGLPSDRFSAERTGGSVSTLTIQRTQQEDSAVYLCASSPQGINTEAFFGQGTRLTVV.

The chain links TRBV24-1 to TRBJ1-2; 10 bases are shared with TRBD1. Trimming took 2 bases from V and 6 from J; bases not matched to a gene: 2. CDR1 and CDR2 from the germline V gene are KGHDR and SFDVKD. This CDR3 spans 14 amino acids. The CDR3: CATSDWDRGNGYTF. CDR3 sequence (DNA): TGTGCCACCAGTGATTGGGACAGGGGTAATGGCTACACCTTC.

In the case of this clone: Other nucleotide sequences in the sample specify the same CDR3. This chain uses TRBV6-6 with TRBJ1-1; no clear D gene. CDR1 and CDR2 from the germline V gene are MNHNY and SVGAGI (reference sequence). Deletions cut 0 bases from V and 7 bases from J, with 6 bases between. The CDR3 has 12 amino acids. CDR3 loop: CASSYSSGEAFF. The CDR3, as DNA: TGTGCCAGCAGTTACTCGTCCGGTGAAGCTTTCTTT.

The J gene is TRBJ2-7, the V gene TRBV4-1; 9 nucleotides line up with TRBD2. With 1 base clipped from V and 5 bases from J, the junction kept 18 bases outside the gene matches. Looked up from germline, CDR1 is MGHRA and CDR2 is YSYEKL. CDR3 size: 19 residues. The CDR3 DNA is TGCGCCAGCAGCCAAGTAGGCCCGCTGAGGGAGCGGGGGGCCCACGAGCAGTACTTC. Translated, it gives CASSQVGPLRERGAHEQYF.

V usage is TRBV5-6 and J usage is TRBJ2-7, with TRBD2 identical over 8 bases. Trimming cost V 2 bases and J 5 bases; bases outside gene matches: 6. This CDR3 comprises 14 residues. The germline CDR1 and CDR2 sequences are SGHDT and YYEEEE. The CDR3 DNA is TGTGCCAGCAGCTTAAGCGGGGGAGGCAACGAGCAGTACTTC. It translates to CASSLSGGGNEQYF.

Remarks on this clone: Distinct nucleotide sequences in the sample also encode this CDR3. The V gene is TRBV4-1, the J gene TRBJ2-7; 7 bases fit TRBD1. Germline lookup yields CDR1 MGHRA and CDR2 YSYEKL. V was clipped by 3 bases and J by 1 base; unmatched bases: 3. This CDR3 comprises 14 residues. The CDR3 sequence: CASSHRQGSYEQYF. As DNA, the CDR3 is TGCGCCAGCAGCCACCGACAGGGATCCTACGAGCAGTACTTC.

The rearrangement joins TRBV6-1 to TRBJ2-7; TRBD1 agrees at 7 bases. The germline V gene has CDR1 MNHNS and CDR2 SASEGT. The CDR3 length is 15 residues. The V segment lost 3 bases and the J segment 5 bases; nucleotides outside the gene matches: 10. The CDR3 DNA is TGTGCCAGCAGTGAGCTCAGGGGGATAATCCACGAGCAGTACTTC. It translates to CASSELRGIIHEQYF.